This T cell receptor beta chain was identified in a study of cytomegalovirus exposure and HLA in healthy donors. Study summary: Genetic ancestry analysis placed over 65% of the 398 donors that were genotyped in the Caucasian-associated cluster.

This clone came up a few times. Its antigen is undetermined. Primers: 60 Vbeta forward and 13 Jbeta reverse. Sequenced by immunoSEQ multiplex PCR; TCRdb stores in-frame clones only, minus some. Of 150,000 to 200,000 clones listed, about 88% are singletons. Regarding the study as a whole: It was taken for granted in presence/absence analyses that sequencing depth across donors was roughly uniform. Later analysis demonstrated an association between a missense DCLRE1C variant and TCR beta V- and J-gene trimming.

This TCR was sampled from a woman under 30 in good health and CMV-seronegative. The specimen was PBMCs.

The CDR3 DNA reads TGTGCCAGCAGGGCGACAGGGGTCACCGGGGAGCTGTTTTTT. It codes for CASRATGVTGELFF. The chain employs TRBV2 and TRBJ2-2, with 8 bases fitting TRBD1. V lost 6 bases, J lost 4 bases, and 4 bases stayed unmatched. The CDR3 totals 14 residues. Germline loops: CDR1 SNHLY, CDR2 FYNNEI.